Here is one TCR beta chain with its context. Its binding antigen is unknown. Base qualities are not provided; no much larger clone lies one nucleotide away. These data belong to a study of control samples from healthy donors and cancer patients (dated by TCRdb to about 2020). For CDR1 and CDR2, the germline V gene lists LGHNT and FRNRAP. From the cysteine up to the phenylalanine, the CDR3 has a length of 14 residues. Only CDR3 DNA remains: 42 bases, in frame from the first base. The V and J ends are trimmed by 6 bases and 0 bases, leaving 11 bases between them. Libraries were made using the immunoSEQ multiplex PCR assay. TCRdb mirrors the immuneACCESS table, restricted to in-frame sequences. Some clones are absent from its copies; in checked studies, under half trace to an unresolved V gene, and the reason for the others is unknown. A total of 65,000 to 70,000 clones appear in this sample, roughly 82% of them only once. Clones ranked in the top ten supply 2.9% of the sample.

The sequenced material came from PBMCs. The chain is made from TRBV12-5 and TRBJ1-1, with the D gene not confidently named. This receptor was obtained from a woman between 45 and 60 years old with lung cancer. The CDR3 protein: CASGRESMNTEAFF. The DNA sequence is TGTGCTAGTGGACGGGAGTCCATGAACACTGAAGCTTTCTTT.